This TCR beta chain stems from a study of T cell changes during pregnancy in multiple sclerosis. This clone was detected a few times. Method: immunoSEQ multiplex PCR; TCRdb's copy keeps in-frame clones and lacks some. The repertoire holds around 72,000 clones, with 85% to 95% as singletons. V lost 5 bases, J lost 10 bases, and 9 bases stayed unmatched. CDR3 size: 15 residues. CDR1 MNHEY and CDR2 SMNVEV come from the germline V gene (reference sequence). The source was CD4+ T cells from peripheral blood mononuclear cells, collected before pregnancy. The gene calls are TRBV27 and TRBJ1-6; 9 nucleotides line up with TRBD1. The sequence came from a female donor with multiple sclerosis, enrolled in a pregnancy study. CDR3 bases: TGTGCCAGCAGTATAAACAGGGGGCGAGGGTCACCCCTCCACTTT. Translating gives CASSINRGRGSPLHF.